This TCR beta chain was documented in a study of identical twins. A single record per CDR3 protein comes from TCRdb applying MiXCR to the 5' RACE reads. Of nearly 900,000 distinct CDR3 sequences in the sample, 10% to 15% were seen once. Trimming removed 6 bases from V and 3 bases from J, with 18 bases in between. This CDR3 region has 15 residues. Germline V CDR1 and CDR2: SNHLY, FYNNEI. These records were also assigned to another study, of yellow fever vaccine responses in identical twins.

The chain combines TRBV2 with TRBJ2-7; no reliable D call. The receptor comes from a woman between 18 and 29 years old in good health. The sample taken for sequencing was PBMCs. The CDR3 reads CASSVTEDPYYEQYF. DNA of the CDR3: TGTGCCAGCAGCGTAACAGAAGACCCCTACTACGAGCAGTACTTC.